This TCR beta chain stems from a study of Ad26.COV2.S vaccination and SARS-CoV-2 variants. The data were produced by immunoSEQ multiplex PCR, yet TCRdb's version contains in-frame clones alone and is incomplete. The sample contains a few hundred thousand clones, approximately 88% of which appear only once. Treatment defined: 15 to 20 received Ad26.COV2.S at low or high dose, single or two shots; roughly five received placebo; per-sample allocation not given. After the first vaccine or placebo injection, samples were drawn on day 63. An Ad26 vector expressing Wuhan-strain SARS-CoV-2 spike constituted the vaccine. This clone was seen a single time. Sequenced here: peripheral blood, sampled in a trial of Ad26.COV2.S vaccine versus placebo. This receptor was identified in a person aged 18-65 years who received the Ad26.COV2.S COVID-19 vaccine or a placebo.

The DNA of the CDR3 is TGTGCCACCAGTGACGCGGGGAGAGGCTACACCTTC. Protein sequence: CATSDAGRGYTF. This rearrangement joins TRBV24-1 to TRBJ1-2; D is unresolved. Germline-derived CDR1 and CDR2 are KGHDR and SFDVKD. Trimming cost V 4 bases and J 8 bases, with 10 bases left between them. The CDR3 extends over 12 amino acids.